What follows is one T cell receptor beta chain and its context. The antigen is not known. These data originate in a study of cytomegalovirus exposure and HLA in healthy donors. General study results and limits: A later analysis found TCR association rates differed by HLA locus, highest for DRB1 and lowest for HLA-C. An analysis that was carried out later associated 16,951 TCR beta sequences with HLA alleles at 0.05 false discovery rate.

This CDR3 is built from 18 residues. The germline CDR1 and CDR2 sequences are SEHNR and FQNEAQ (reference sequence). Germline trimming cut 5 bases from V and 9 bases from J; bases unmatched to any gene: 17. The PCR used 60 Vbeta and 13 Jbeta primers. Produced via immunoSEQ multiplex PCR; TCRdb's table is partial and in-frame only. The repertoire holds roughly 110,000 clones, with about 70% as singletons. The receptor was isolated from a woman between 50 and 59 years old in good health and CMV-seropositive. The V gene is TRBV7-9, the J gene TRBJ2-1; 12 nucleotides match TRBD2. What was sequenced was PBMCs. The CDR3, as DNA: TGTGCCAGCAGCCCCGGACTAGCGGGGATAGCTTTAACGTTTGAGCAGTTCTTC. Amino acids: CASSPGLAGIALTFEQFF. Complete variable domain (other parts from reference TRBV7-9 and TRBJ2-1): DTGVSQNPRHKITKRGQNVTFRCDPISEHNRLYWYRQTLGQGPEFLTYFQNEAQLEKSRLLSDRFSAERPKGSFSTLEIQRTEQGDSAMYLCASSPGLAGIALTFEQFFGPGTRLTVL.